This T cell receptor (beta chain) comes out of a study of T cells in Graves' hyperthyroidism and ophthalmopathy. The germline V gene has CDR1 MNHEY and CDR2 SMNVEV (reference sequence). V was clipped by 6 bases and J by 7 bases, with 7 bases between them. CDR3 length: 10 residues. The study's findings and limits: Most clonotypes expanded in thyroid above 0.001 were likewise present in blood.

Lactation, pregnancy, other autoimmune disease or uncontrolled infection excluded patients. There are a few counts of this clonotype. Its antigen is currently unknown. From RNA transcripts, TCR beta CDR3 regions were amplified. With the HTBI primer set, the TCR CDR3 went through a first round of RT-PCR. TCRdb independently ran MiXCR on the multiplex PCR reads; one entry per CDR3 protein. The sample has a few hundred thousand distinct CDR3 sequences; about 16% are singletons. This sequence was found in a woman in her sixties with Graves' ophthalmopathy. The chain is built from TRBV27 and TRBJ2-7; unclear D gene. The specimen sequenced was blood. The CDR3 protein is CASRRGEQYF. DNA for the CDR3: TGTGCCAGCAGGCGTGGGGAGCAGTACTTC.